The 2 T cell receptor beta chains below were found in one sample sequenced in a study of patients and donors after allogeneic stem cell transplantation. TCRdb reprocessed the RT-PCR reads with MiXCR, giving one entry per CDR3 protein. This sample yields 410,000 or so distinct CDR3 sequences, of which approximately 16% are seen a single time; roughly 7.2% belongs to the top ten. The sample comprised blood, either unsorted or a sorted T cell fraction (not recorded which). These receptors were obtained from a human donor who was either an allogeneic HSCT recipient or a stem cell or donor lymphocyte infusion donor (not recorded which). It is not recorded whose cells these are; they may come from a transplant donor.

This clonotype has at least ten counts. CDR3 residues: CASSLVGEQYF. The CDR3 bases are TGTGCCAGCAGTTTAGTAGGGGAGCAGTACTTC. The chain links TRBV12-3 or TRBV12-4 to TRBJ2-7; D unresolved. This CDR3 comprises 11 residues. Trimming pared 1 base from V and 7 bases from J, leaving 5 bases between.

This clonotype was detected only a few times. The chain recombines TRBV29-1 with TRBJ1-2; D possibly corresponds to TRBD1 (6 bases). Trimming removed 6 bases from V and 7 bases from J, with 18 bases in between. Per germline, CDR1 SQVTM and CDR2 ANQGSEA. The CDR3 is 13 amino acids. CDR3 residues: CSVVGTRAAGYTF. CDR3 sequence (DNA): TGCAGCGTCGTCGGGACACGGGCGGCTGGCTACACCTTC.